The clone carrying this TCR beta chain was observed many times. This sample is drawn from a study of identical twins. Each donor (without exception) was a healthy Caucasian. TCRdb analysed the 5' RACE reads with MiXCR anew, one entry per CDR3 protein. The sample lists fewer than 800,000 distinct CDR3 sequences, about 7.6% seen once, with roughly 1.6% in the top ten. The CDR3 covers 16 residues. V lost 4 bases, J lost 4 bases, and 19 bases lay in between. The V gene's germline CDR1 is SGHRS and CDR2 YFSETQ. Another study also made use of these data, one on yellow fever vaccine responses in identical twins. That work adds: Vaccine T cell responses of twins reportedly seemed partly convergent and partly personalized.

The receptor was derived from a woman aged 18 to 35 in good health. V gene TRBV5-1 combines with J gene TRBJ2-3; D is perhaps TRBD2 (6 bases). Sequencing was done on a sample of PBMCs. This CDR3 is CASSPGVDGRSDTQYF. CDR3 nucleotides: TGCGCCAGCAGCCCTGGAGTAGACGGGAGATCAGATACGCAGTATTTT. The variable domain in full, completed from reference TRBV5-1 and TRBJ2-3, reads KAGVTQTPRYLIKTRGQQVTLSCSPISGHRSVSWYQQTPGQGLQFLFEYFSETQRNKGNFPGRFSGRQFSNSRSEMNVSTLELGDSALYLCASSPGVDGRSDTQYFGPGTRLTVL.